Below are 28 T cell receptor beta chains sequenced from a single sample in a study of blood T cell repertoires in COVID-19. The protocol was immunoSEQ multiplex PCR, while the TCRdb copy is restricted to in-frame clones and leaves out a portion. This sample has 310,000 or so clones, with around 90% found just once. The sample taken for sequencing was PBMCs or T cells enriched from blood (not recorded which). The receptors shown here come from a woman between 35 and 50 years old who had recovered from COVID-19.

The chain carries TRBV11-2 and TRBJ2-3, with 7 positions matching TRBD2. CDR3 length equals 15 residues. The ends lost 5 bases at V and 2 bases at J; junction bases unmatched: 7. In germline, CDR1 is SGHAT, CDR2 FQNNGV. This CDR3 is CASSIGTTDTDTQYF. Written as DNA, the CDR3 is TGTGCCAGCAGCATCGGGACTACAGACACAGATACGCAGTATTTT.

This sequence joins TRBV7-8 and TRBJ1-5; TRBD1 aligns across 8 bases. V shed 5 bases, J shed 3 bases, and the junction held 6 bases outside the gene matches. The CDR3 contains 15 residues. CDR1 and CDR2 (germline): SGHVS, FQNEAQ. The CDR3 DNA reads as TGTGCCAGCAGCAGGGACAGGCTGGACAATCAGCCCCAGCATTTT. It specifies CASSRDRLDNQPQHF.

The chain uses TRBV7-2 and TRBJ1-4, with 10 bases matching TRBD1. With 5 bases clipped from V and 7 bases from J, the junction kept 7 bases outside the gene matches. CDR3 length: 15 amino acids. Germline values: CDR1 SGHTA, CDR2 FQGNSA. The CDR3 coding sequence is TGTGCCAGCAGCAGGGGACAGGGGCGGGGTGAAAAACTGTTTTTT. Amino acid sequence: CASSRGQGRGEKLFF.

V usage is TRBV14 and J usage is TRBJ1-3, with D unclear. V lost 1 base, J lost 0 bases, and 10 bases lay in between. Germline assignment: CDR1 SGHDN and CDR2 FVKESK. This CDR3 has 16 amino acids. As DNA, the CDR3 is TGTGCCAGCAGCCAAGGAGTTCGGGGCTCTGGAAACACCATATATTTT. Translated: CASSQGVRGSGNTIYF.

Only a few counts were recorded for this clone. This rearrangement joins TRBV6-5 to TRBJ2-1; 7 positions agree with TRBD1. CDR3 size: 11 residues. V shed 8 bases, J shed 7 bases, and the junction held 2 bases outside the gene matches. Germline V CDR1 and CDR2: MNHEY, SVGAGI. The chain's CDR3 is CASQDRNEQFF. As DNA, the CDR3 is TGTGCCAGCCAGGACAGGAATGAGCAGTTCTTC.

This chain links TRBV2 with TRBJ1-4; D ambiguous. Germline lookup yields CDR1 SNHLY and CDR2 FYNNEI. V lost 4 bases to trimming and J lost 0 bases, with 12 bases between them. The CDR3 contains 16 residues. Here the CDR3 reads CASSGESSATNEKLFF. The CDR3 region has the DNA TGTGCCAGCAGTGGGGAGAGCAGTGCAACTAATGAAAAACTGTTTTTT.

The chain has TRBV7-2 and TRBJ2-2, with D possibly being TRBD1 (6 bases). From germline, CDR1 is SGHTA and CDR2 FQGNSA. V was trimmed by 5 bases and J by 1 base, leaving 14 bases between them. The CDR3 has 16 residues. The CDR3 coding sequence is TGTGCCAGCAGCCCTCCGGGACACGTGAACACCGGGGAGCTGTTTTTT. It yields the protein CASSPPGHVNTGELFF.

This sequence joins TRBV10-3 and TRBJ1-1; no firm D call. This CDR3 region has 12 residues. The V and J ends lost 6 bases and 1 base respectively, with 6 bases between them. The germline CDR1 and CDR2 sequences are ENHRY and SYGVKD. CDR3 nucleotides: TGTGCCATCAGCGCACAGAACACTGAAGCTTTCTTT. Encoded protein: CAISAQNTEAFF.

The chain is built from TRBV2 and TRBJ1-5, with 8 nucleotides matching TRBD1. The CDR3 contains 15 residues. Germline CDR1 and CDR2: SNHLY and FYNNEI. Trimming cost V 1 base and J 2 bases; bases outside gene matches: 1. CDR3 amino acids: CASSEGTGRNQPQHF. The CDR3 DNA reads TGTGCCAGCAGTGAAGGGACAGGGCGCAATCAGCCCCAGCATTTT.

This clone was counted a single time. This chain uses TRBV5-4 with TRBJ2-1, with 9 bases that match TRBD2. In germline, CDR1 is SGHNT, CDR2 YYREEE (reference sequence). This CDR3 is 15 amino acids long. After removal of 3 bases from V and 3 bases from J, the junction contained 4 bases not matched to a gene. CDR3 DNA: TGTGCCAGCAGCTCACCTAGCGGGGACTACAATGAGCAGTTCTTC. This gives the protein CASSSPSGDYNEQFF.

V and J are TRBV28 and TRBJ2-7; TRBD1 aligns across 10 bases. The CDR3 runs 14 residues. From germline, CDR1 is MDHEN and CDR2 SYDVKM. V lost 1 base to trimming and J lost 5 bases; unmatched junction nucleotides: 2. The CDR3 is CASSLSGQGNEQYF. The CDR3 region has the DNA TGTGCCAGCAGTTTATCGGGACAGGGGAACGAGCAGTACTTC.

V usage is TRBV24-1 and J usage is TRBJ2-2, with a weak D call TRBD2 (6 bases). V lost 7 bases and J 5 bases, leaving 13 bases between the germline ends. The CDR3 length is 14 residues. CDR1 is KGHDR, CDR2 SFDVKD, per germline. CDR3 DNA sequence: TGTGCCACCAGAGGCTCGGGAGCTACCGGGGAGCTGTTTTTT. As protein: CATRGSGATGELFF.

The chain recombines TRBV28 with TRBJ1-5, with 10 positions matching TRBD1. Losses at the gene ends were 0 bases for V and 7 bases for J; bases not matched to a gene: 6. Germline assignment: CDR1 MDHEN and CDR2 SYDVKM. The CDR3 runs 16 residues. The CDR3 spells CASSLWGQGREQPQHF. CDR3 DNA sequence: TGTGCCAGCAGTTTATGGGGACAGGGGAGGGAGCAGCCCCAGCATTTT.

This sequence joins TRBV10-1 and TRBJ2-3, with 12 bases lining up with TRBD2. This CDR3 has 16 residues. V lost 3 bases to trimming and J lost 3 bases; unmatched junction nucleotides: 4. Germline values: CDR1 WNHNN, CDR2 SYGVQD (reference sequence). The CDR3 DNA reads TGCGCCAGCAGTGAATGGACTAGCGGGAAGACAGATACGCAGTATTTT. Its translation: CASSEWTSGKTDTQYF.

The rearrangement links TRBV28 to TRBJ2-7, with 7 bases matching TRBD1. Germline V gene sequence: CDR1 MDHEN, CDR2 SYDVKM. This CDR3 comprises 16 residues. V shed 3 bases and J 3 bases; nucleotides not matched to a gene: 11. This chain's CDR3 is CASSFPGTAIFYEQYF. The CDR3 DNA reads TGTGCCAGCAGTTTTCCTGGGACAGCCATTTTCTACGAGCAGTACTTC.

This clone was picked up one time. The chain uses TRBV27 and TRBJ2-2; TRBD2 might be the D (7 bases). The CDR3 spans 15 residues. Germline V gives CDR1 MNHEY, CDR2 SMNVEV (reference sequence). Trimming removed 6 bases from V and 5 bases from J, with 16 bases in between. The CDR3 DNA follows: TGTGCCAGCAGAGAGTGGGGGGGGGCGACCGGGGAGCTGTTTTTT. This codes for CASREWGGATGELFF.

V usage is TRBV5-1 and J usage is TRBJ2-3, with D possibly being TRBD1 (6 bases). Germline V gene sequence: CDR1 SGHRS, CDR2 YFSETQ. The germline V and J ends were trimmed by 0 bases and 5 bases, with 19 bases remaining between them. The CDR3 runs to 17 residues. CDR3 loop: CASSLGAVGGTGDTQYF. The CDR3 region has the DNA TGCGCCAGCAGCTTGGGAGCTGTAGGGGGAACGGGAGATACGCAGTATTTT.

V is TRBV5-1 and J is TRBJ1-6; the D gene is possibly TRBD1 (5 bases). The CDR3 has 15 amino acids. The V end lost 2 bases, the J end lost 3 bases, and 9 bases lay between the germline ends. CDR1 is SGHRS and CDR2 is YFSETQ in the germline V gene. The CDR3 loop reads CASSFQGNYNSPLHF. CDR3 nucleotide sequence: TGCGCCAGCAGCTTTCAGGGCAACTATAATTCACCCCTCCACTTT.

The chain is built from TRBV28 and TRBJ1-2; 7 nucleotides match TRBD1. Trimming took 5 bases from V and 4 from J; bases not matched to a gene: 7. The CDR3 runs 14 residues. CDR1 MDHEN and CDR2 SYDVKM come from the germline V gene. The CDR3 DNA is TGTGCCAGCAGTCCAGACAGGGATACCTATGGCTACACCTTC. It specifies CASSPDRDTYGYTF.

V is TRBV2 and J is TRBJ2-5; D may be TRBD2 (5 bases). This CDR3 spans 13 amino acids. Germline CDR1 SNHLY, CDR2 FYNNEI. V was pared by 5 bases and J by 0 bases, with 7 bases between. The CDR3 sequence: CASSQDYQETQYF. The CDR3 DNA is TGTGCCAGCAGTCAGGACTACCAAGAGACCCAGTACTTC.

The V gene is TRBV28, the J gene TRBJ2-7; maybe TRBD1 (7 bases). The CDR3 runs 15 residues. The V and J ends lost 3 bases and 2 bases respectively, with 14 bases between them. The germline V gene has CDR1 MDHEN and CDR2 SYDVKM. The CDR3 DNA follows: TGTGCCAGCAGTTTGCCGGGGGACAGTCCCTACGAGCAGTACTTC. Translated: CASSLPGDSPYEQYF.

The rearrangement links TRBV10-2 to TRBJ2-5; maybe TRBD1 (5 bases). Germline V gene sequence: CDR1 WSHSY, CDR2 SAAADI. The CDR3 spans 14 residues. V dropped 5 bases and J dropped 5 bases, with 15 bases sitting between them. The CDR3 DNA reads TGCGCCAGCAGTCTACAGGTCAAGGGGGAGACCCAGTACTTC. This encodes CASSLQVKGETQYF.

The chain carries TRBV4-3 and TRBJ2-7, with no clear D. V lost 0 bases and J 2 bases, leaving 8 bases between the germline ends. The V gene's germline CDR1 is LGHNA and CDR2 YSLEER. CDR3 size: 14 residues. Here the CDR3 reads CASSQEYRTYEQYF. The CDR3 region has the DNA TGCGCCAGCAGCCAAGAGTACAGAACCTACGAGCAGTACTTC.

The chain joins TRBV5-1 to TRBJ2-5; 11 bases are a match to TRBD2. Germline lookup yields CDR1 SGHRS and CDR2 YFSETQ. CDR3 length: 16 amino acids. V was pared by 0 bases and J by 4 bases, with 5 bases of the junction left unmatched. The CDR3 here is CASSLVGLAGGETQYF. Written as DNA, the CDR3 is TGCGCCAGCAGCTTGGTTGGGCTAGCGGGAGGAGAGACCCAGTACTTC.

The CDR3 DNA reads TGTGCCAGCAGCGCCCGAGGGCAAGCGGGAGGGTCGGGAGATACGCAGTATTTT. Translated: CASSARGQAGGSGDTQYF. The V call is TRBV9, the J call TRBJ2-3; 10 bases are a match to TRBD2. Germline lookup yields CDR1 SGDLS and CDR2 YYNGEE. Trimming removed 3 bases from V and 5 bases from J; junction bases left unmatched: 15. The CDR3 consists of 18 residues. The complete variable domain, with remaining parts taken from reference TRBV9 and TRBJ2-3, reads DSGVTQTPKHLITATGQRVTLRCSPRSGDLSVYWYQQSLDQGLQFLIQYYNGEERAKGNILERFSAQQFPDLHSELNLSSLELGDSALYFCASSARGQAGGSGDTQYFGPGTRLTVL.

The CDR3 DNA is TGTGCCAGCAGCTTGTTGGGGCCTGGAAACACCATATATTTT. Protein: CASSLLGPGNTIYF. V usage is TRBV7-2 and J usage is TRBJ1-3; the D gene is possibly TRBD1 (5 bases). The V gene's germline CDR1 is SGHTA and CDR2 FQGNSA. There are 14 residues in the CDR3. Trimming took 3 bases from V and 2 from J, leaving 8 bases between them. Drawing the rest from reference TRBV7-2 and TRBJ1-3, the complete variable domain is GAGVSQSPSNKVTEKGKDVELRCDPISGHTALYWYRQSLGQGLEFLIYFQGNSAPDKSGLPSDRFSAERTGGSVSTLTIQRTQQEDSAVYLCASSLLGPGNTIYFGEGSWLTVV.

The chain has TRBV18 and TRBJ2-5, with TRBD1 matching over 7 bases. J was trimmed by 1 base and V by 4 bases; bases with no gene match: 3. Per the germline V gene, CDR1 is KGHSH and CDR2 is LQKENI. The CDR3 contains 14 residues. The CDR3 sequence: CASSQTGSQETQYF. The DNA of the CDR3 is TGTGCCAGCTCACAGACAGGGTCCCAAGAGACCCAGTACTTC.

For the CDR3, the DNA is TGCGCCAGCAGCGGCGGACAGAGCGGAAACACCATATATTTT. Residues: CASSGGQSGNTIYF. The rearrangement uses TRBV5-1 and TRBJ1-3; D possibly corresponds to TRBD1 (6 bases). In germline, CDR1 is SGHRS, CDR2 YFSETQ. The CDR3 loop spans 14 amino acids. Trimming left V 4 bases short and J 4 bases short, with 12 bases between.